The 5 T cell receptor beta chains below were found in one sample sequenced in a study of chemoradiotherapy in HPV16-positive cancers. The assay was immunoSEQ multiplex PCR, and TCRdb's table has in-frame clones only and misses some. The profile covers approximately 5,700 clones, with 70% to 85% appearing a single time and approximately 9.2% taken by the ten largest. Specimen: tumor tissue, collected from a patient who underwent chemoradiotherapy. The origin of the receptors is a human donor with HPV-associated anogenital cancer.

The V and J genes are TRBV6-6 and TRBJ1-3; possible D gene TRBD1, 6 bases. Trimming removed 4 bases at V and 0 bases at J, with 10 bases between. The length of the CDR3 is 15 residues. Germline lookup yields CDR1 MNHNY and CDR2 SVGAGI (reference sequence). The CDR3 sequence: CASSFVTGSGNTIYF. For the CDR3, the DNA is TGTGCCAGCAGTTTCGTGACAGGCTCTGGAAACACCATATATTTT.

The CDR3 sequence is CASRRGRGGSNEQFF. In DNA, the CDR3 is TGTGCCAGCAGAAGAGGGCGGGGGGGCAGTAATGAGCAGTTCTTC. The chain combines TRBV9 with TRBJ2-1; 9 bases line up with TRBD2. The V and J ends lost 5 bases and 7 bases, in that order; junction bases with no gene match: 10. The CDR3 has 15 residues. Per the germline V gene, CDR1 is SGDLS and CDR2 is YYNGEE.

The chain joins TRBV5-6 to TRBJ1-1; unclear D gene. CDR3 length: 11 amino acids. The V gene's germline CDR1 is SGHDT and CDR2 YYEEEE. V was pared by 3 bases and J by 1 base, with 1 base between. The CDR3 here is CASSWNTEAFF. In DNA, the CDR3 is TGTGCCAGCAGCTGGAACACTGAAGCTTTCTTT.

This clone was detected a few times. J is TRBJ1-1 and V is TRBV29-1; perhaps TRBD1 as D (5 bases). Germline V gives CDR1 SQVTM, CDR2 ANQGSEA. Trimming removed 6 bases from V and 6 bases from J, with 14 bases in between. The CDR3 covers 12 residues. This CDR3 reads CSVSAGRSEAFF. DNA of the CDR3: TGCAGCGTATCAGCGGGACGATCTGAAGCTTTCTTT.

This clone was detected only a few times. The chain joins TRBV30 to TRBJ2-5; D is unclear. Germline CDR1 and CDR2: GTSNPN and SVGIG (reference sequence). The V end lost 3 bases, the J end lost 5 bases, and 7 bases lay between the germline ends. This CDR3 has 11 residues. The CDR3 bases are TGTGCCTGGAGCCCGGTGGAGACCCAGTACTTC. Encoded protein: CAWSPVETQYF.